This T cell receptor beta chain was retrieved from a study of cytomegalovirus exposure and HLA in healthy donors. Study-wide background: Prior work identified under 130 million unique TCR beta sequences in about 179 million T cells.

A note on this clone: Antigen specificity is unknown.

Findings of the study overall: Rare TCR sequences predominated, though certain public TCRs were found in many donors.

Primers: 60 Vbeta forward and 13 Jbeta reverse. Method: immunoSEQ multiplex PCR; TCRdb's copy keeps in-frame clones and lacks some. The table records about 160,000 clones, 71% of them present only once. Material: PBMCs. The source is a woman aged 30 to 39 in good health and CMV-seronegative.

The CDR3 loop reads CASSAATGSHEQYF. The DNA of the CDR3 is TGTGCCAGCAGCGCCGCGACAGGGTCACACGAGCAGTACTTC. The chain couples TRBV9 to TRBJ2-7, with 7 bases lining up with TRBD1. V was pared by 3 bases and J by 5 bases, with 8 bases of the junction left unmatched. CDR1 is SGDLS and CDR2 is YYNGEE in the germline V gene. The CDR3 runs to 14 residues.